A single sample is the source of the 4 T cell receptor beta chains below, sequenced in a study of blood T cells in healthy people across ages. Using a J-beta primer mix together with a sample-barcoded 5' primer, a second PCR was run for roughly 7 to 11 cycles. TCRdb recomputed calls from the 5' RACE reads with MiXCR, one row per CDR3 protein. Of about 1 million distinct CDR3 sequences in the sample, around 45% were seen once. Input material: blood. These receptors all come from a woman aged 60-75 years in good health.

V is TRBV7-2 and J is TRBJ2-5; tentative D call: TRBD1 (6 bases). This CDR3 spans 15 amino acids. Germline-derived CDR1 and CDR2 are SGHTA and FQGNSA. The V end was cut by 0 bases, the J end by 5 bases, with 13 bases between. CDR3 in amino acids: CASSLAQGLGETQYF. The CDR3 DNA is TGTGCCAGCAGCTTAGCGCAGGGGTTGGGGGAGACCCAGTACTTC.

V gene TRBV9 combines with J gene TRBJ2-7, with a possible D match to TRBD1 (6 bases). The CDR3 has 15 residues. CDR1 and CDR2 (germline): SGDLS, YYNGEE. Trimming took 1 base from V and 3 from J, leaving 14 bases between them. CDR3 residues: CASSVSGQNIYEQYF. The CDR3 nucleotides are TGTGCCAGCAGCGTATCGGGACAAAATATCTACGAGCAGTACTTC.

V usage is TRBV28 and J usage is TRBJ2-1; D is unclear. CDR1 is MDHEN, CDR2 SYDVKM, per germline. This CDR3 is built from 12 residues. V lost 8 bases to trimming and J lost 5 bases, with 10 bases between them. The DNA of the CDR3 is TGTGCCAGCGTCGCAGAAAACAATGAGCAGTTCTTC. Its protein product is CASVAENNEQFF.

The J gene is TRBJ1-6, the V gene TRBV20-1; D not certain. V was clipped by 6 bases and J by 0 bases, with 6 bases between them. The CDR3 runs 13 residues. CDR1 is DFQATT, CDR2 SNEGSKA, per germline (reference sequence). CDR3 region: CSAASSYNSPLHF. The CDR3 coding sequence is TGCAGTGCGGCGAGCTCCTATAATTCACCCCTCCACTTT.